One sample yielded the 23 T cell receptor beta chains listed below, sequenced in a study of T cell responses to AZD1222 COVID-19 vaccine. Libraries were prepared by immunoSEQ multiplex PCR; TCRdb keeps only in-frame clonotypes and omits some of them. The sample holds about 140,000 clones, around 92% seen once. Source: peripheral blood, taken on day 0 of AZD1222 vaccination. These receptor sequences come from an adult in good health.

V is TRBV27 and J is TRBJ2-1, with TRBD2 as a possible D gene (5 bases). Trimming pared 2 bases from V and 4 bases from J, leaving 12 bases between. Germline CDR1 is MNHEY and CDR2 is SMNVEV (reference sequence). The CDR3 is 15 residues long. The CDR3 nucleotides are TGTGCCAGCAGTTTACGCGACTACCTGTACAATGAGCAGTTCTTC. Residues: CASSLRDYLYNEQFF.

Concerning this clone: Compared with germline, one end of the junction differs, possibly owing to a read error. V usage is TRBV27 and J usage is TRBJ2-1; D not resolved. Germline V gene data show CDR1 as MNHEY and CDR2 as SMNVEV (reference sequence). CDR3 length: 15 residues. The CDR3: CASSLWAGSHNEQFF. In nucleotides, the CDR3 is TGTGCCAGCAGTTTATGGGCAGGCTCCCACAATGAGCAGTTCTTC.

The V and J genes are TRBV6-2 or TRBV6-3 and TRBJ2-7, with TRBD2 identical over 11 bases. The V gene end was trimmed by 6 bases and the J gene end by 3 bases; junction bases not matched to a gene: 10. The CDR3 runs 16 residues. Germline-derived CDR1 and CDR2 are MNHEY and SVGEGT. The CDR3 loop reads CASSPGGTSGFYEQYF. CDR3 DNA sequence: TGTGCCAGCAGCCCTGGGGGGACTAGCGGTTTCTACGAGCAGTACTTC.

A few counts support this clone. This chain uses TRBV7-8 with TRBJ1-2; 7 nucleotides align to TRBD1. Germline V gene lookup returns CDR1 SGHVS and CDR2 FQNEAQ. This CDR3 is 15 amino acids long. With V trimmed by 5 bases and J by 4 bases, 10 bases remained unmatched. DNA of the CDR3: TGTGCCAGCAGCCCCCAGGACAGGTCTCTCTATGGCTACACCTTC. The encoded protein is CASSPQDRSLYGYTF.

This clone was seen just once. V gene TRBV6-2 or TRBV6-3 combines with J gene TRBJ1-2, with 7 bases lining up with TRBD1. Germline CDR1 and CDR2: MNHEY and SVGEGT. V gave up 2 bases and J gave up 0 bases; unmatched junction bases: 9. The CDR3 loop spans 17 amino acids. CDR3 sequence reads: CASSYTTTGWPNYGYTF. Written as DNA, the CDR3 is TGTGCCAGCAGTTACACAACGACAGGGTGGCCTAACTATGGCTACACCTTC.

This chain links TRBV19 with TRBJ1-1; D not certain. This CDR3 region has 14 residues. Germline V gene sequence: CDR1 LNHDA, CDR2 SQIVND (reference sequence). V lost 3 bases, J lost 0 bases, and 8 bases lay in between. DNA of the CDR3: TGTGCCAGTAGTATGGGCACCGTGAACACTGAAGCTTTCTTT. This encodes CASSMGTVNTEAFF.

This clone was seen only once. The chain uses TRBV28 and TRBJ1-3; the D is unclear. Trimming took 1 base from V and 2 from J, leaving 0 bases between them. CDR1 is MDHEN and CDR2 is SYDVKM in the germline V gene. The CDR3 has 12 amino acids. The CDR3 nucleotides are TGTGCCAGCAGTTTATCTGGAAACACCATATATTTT. As protein: CASSLSGNTIYF. Variable domain in full (rest from reference TRBV28 and TRBJ1-3): DVKVTQSSRYLVKRTGEKVFLECVQDMDHENMFWYRQDPGLGLRLIYFSYDVKMKEKGDIPEGYSVSREKKERFSLILESASTNQTSMYLCASSLSGNTIYFGEGSWLTVV.

V gene TRBV3-1 (or the pseudogene TRBV3-2) combines with J gene TRBJ2-1; 11 nucleotides match TRBD2. Germline V gene data show CDR1 as LGHDT and CDR2 as YNNKEL (reference sequence). The trim removed 5 bases at V and 3 bases at J, leaving 3 bases unmatched. The CDR3 is made up of 15 amino acids. CDR3 bases: TGTGCCAGCAGCTTCGGGACTAGCGGCTACAATGAGCAGTTCTTC. This sequence encodes CASSFGTSGYNEQFF.

This clone was recorded once. The chain has TRBV7-2 and TRBJ1-2; no definite D call. Germline CDR1 SGHTA, CDR2 FQGNSA. The CDR3 spans 15 residues. Trimming pared 5 bases from V and 3 bases from J, leaving 16 bases between. As DNA, the CDR3 is TGTGCCAGCAGCCCAAACGGACCCAGCTACTATGGCTACACCTTC. Protein: CASSPNGPSYYGYTF.

The DNA of the CDR3 is TGTGCCAGCAGTGAACGGAGTGTGGGGAGGGAAGCCTACACCTTC. As protein: CASSERSVGREAYTF. This chain connects TRBV2 to TRBJ1-2; D gene uncertain. V lost 2 bases, J lost 10 bases, and 20 bases lay in between. CDR3 length: 15 amino acids. CDR1 and CDR2 from the germline V gene are SNHLY and FYNNEI. Full variable domain (outside the CDR3, taken from reference TRBV2 and TRBJ1-2): EPEVTQTPSHQVTQMGQEVILRCVPISNHLYFYWYRQILGQKVEFLVSFYNNEISEKSEIFDDQFSVERPDGSNFTLKIRSTKLEDSAMYFCASSERSVGREAYTFGSGTRLTVV.

The V gene is TRBV18, the J gene TRBJ2-3, with D possibly TRBD2 on 6 matching bases. With 0 bases removed from V and 6 bases from J, the gap between germline ends came to 10 bases. The CDR3 has 14 residues. Per germline, CDR1 KGHSH and CDR2 LQKENI. CDR3 protein: CASSPPAREDTQYF. The CDR3 nucleotides are TGTGCCAGCTCACCACCGGCCCGGGAGGATACGCAGTATTTT.

This chain connects TRBV6-5 to TRBJ2-2, with unresolved D. The CDR3 is 13 amino acids. Germline assignment: CDR1 MNHEY and CDR2 SVGAGI. Trimming removed 5 bases from V and 6 bases from J, with 10 bases in between. CDR3 in DNA: TGTGCCAGCAGTCACCACAGCTCCGGGGAGCTGTTTTTT. It codes for CASSHHSSGELFF.

The chain is built from TRBV28 and TRBJ1-2; 7 bases are a match to TRBD1. The germline gives CDR1 MDHEN, CDR2 SYDVKM. The CDR3 extends over 13 amino acids. J gave up 4 bases and V 6 bases, and 5 bases lay outside the gene matches. The CDR3, as DNA: TGTGCCAGCAGATTGGGACAGACCTATGGCTACACCTTC. Translation: CASRLGQTYGYTF.

J is TRBJ1-3 and V is TRBV3-1 (or the pseudogene TRBV3-2); D not certain. CDR1 LGHDT and CDR2 YNNKEL come from the germline V gene (reference sequence). The CDR3 extends over 16 amino acids. Between the trimmed V and J ends, which lost 3 bases and 0 bases, there was a span of 12 bases. In nucleotides, the CDR3 is TGTGCCAGCAGCCACCTATTACTCCGCTCTGGAAACACCATATATTTT. Protein: CASSHLLLRSGNTIYF.

This clone showed up just once. The V gene is TRBV27, the J gene TRBJ1-1, with TRBD1 matching 9 bases. In germline, CDR1 is MNHEY, CDR2 SMNVEV (reference sequence). V gave up 4 bases and J gave up 6 bases; unmatched junction bases: 15. The CDR3 length is 17 residues. Here the CDR3 reads CASSSPGQGRFRSEAFF. The CDR3 DNA sequence: TGTGCCAGCAGTTCGCCGGGACAGGGAAGGTTTAGGTCTGAAGCTTTCTTT.

The J gene is TRBJ1-1, the V gene TRBV3-1 (or the pseudogene TRBV3-2); possibly TRBD1 for D (6 bases). Between the trimmed V and J ends, which lost 6 bases and 10 bases, there was a span of 12 bases. Germline V gives CDR1 LGHDT, CDR2 YNNKEL (reference sequence). The CDR3 has 11 residues. The CDR3 region is CASRSGGRAFF. The CDR3 coding sequence is TGTGCCAGCAGGTCGGGGGGCAGAGCTTTCTTT.

This chain connects TRBV11-1 to TRBJ1-3, with 7 bases fitting TRBD1. Trimming took 5 bases from V and 5 from J; bases not matched to a gene: 9. Per the germline V gene, CDR1 is SGHAT and CDR2 is FQDESV (reference sequence). This CDR3 spans 15 amino acids. In DNA form, the CDR3 reads TGTGCCAGCAGCCCTCGGACAGGCCACAGAAACACCATATATTTT. It translates to CASSPRTGHRNTIYF.

The chain employs TRBV29-1 and TRBJ1-3; D might be TRBD1 (5 bases). This CDR3 is built from 13 residues. In germline, CDR1 is SQVTM, CDR2 ANQGSEA. V lost 0 bases, J lost 4 bases, and 7 bases lay in between. The CDR3 is CSVEDGGGNTIYF. CDR3 DNA sequence: TGCAGCGTTGAAGACGGGGGAGGAAACACCATATATTTT.

The CDR3: CAAGGNQPQHF. For the CDR3, the DNA is TGTGCCGCGGGGGGAAATCAGCCCCAGCATTTT. The chain recombines TRBV28 with TRBJ1-5, with a tentative D call TRBD1 (5 bases). Per germline, CDR1 MDHEN and CDR2 SYDVKM. V gave up 11 bases and J gave up 4 bases, with 9 bases separating them. The CDR3 contains 11 residues.

This rearrangement joins TRBV28 to TRBJ2-4; D may be TRBD1 or TRBD2 (6 bases each). This CDR3 is 18 amino acids long. The V gene lost 4 bases and the J gene lost 8 bases, with 27 bases spanning the gap. In germline, CDR1 is MDHEN, CDR2 SYDVKM. CDR3 bases: TGTGCCAGCAGTTCGCCACGAGGTGGCCCAACAAGGGGGGACATTCAGTACTTC. Amino acids: CASSSPRGGPTRGDIQYF.

This clone has only one observation. The J gene is TRBJ1-2, the V gene TRBV11-2; D possibly corresponds to TRBD1 (6 bases). In germline, CDR1 is SGHAT, CDR2 FQNNGV. V was clipped by 4 bases and J by 7 bases, with 22 bases between them. The CDR3 is made up of 16 amino acids. In nucleotides, the CDR3 is TGTGCCAGCAGCTCCATCCAACAGGGTCTCGGGAGTGGCTACACCTTC. Its protein product is CASSSIQQGLGSGYTF.

The rearrangement joins TRBV9 to TRBJ2-5; TRBD2 matches 8 bases. The germline gives CDR1 SGDLS, CDR2 YYNGEE. This CDR3 contains 13 residues. With V trimmed by 2 bases and J by 7 bases, 4 bases remained unmatched. Here the CDR3 reads CASSVAGGGTQYF. For the CDR3, the DNA is TGTGCCAGCAGCGTCGCGGGGGGCGGGACCCAGTACTTC.

The CDR3 region is CASSLISAGTEAFF. The CDR3 bases are TGTGCCAGCAGCCTCATCTCGGCGGGCACTGAAGCTTTCTTT. The chain employs TRBV11-1 and TRBJ1-1; D is uncertain. CDR3 size: 14 residues. Germline CDR1 is SGHAT and CDR2 is FQDESV (reference sequence). V was cut by 5 bases and J by 4 bases, with 14 bases left in between.